The clone carrying this T cell receptor (beta chain) was found a few times. Study processing details: Amplification from reference gene primers served as the basis for estimated nucleated cell counts. Here immunoSEQ multiplex PCR was the method, and the copy in TCRdb shows in-frame clones only, minus some. That table is the source of V, J and clone size, and D and trimming were worked out from the DNA. The sample holds about 120,000 clones, roughly 84% seen once. This entry belongs to a study of blood T cell repertoires in COVID-19. For the study at large: The United States, Italy and Spain provided the acute and convalescent COVID-19 samples. Nucleic acid was either cDNA or gDNA, and it came from T cells, B-cell-depleted T cells, or PBMCs.

Trimming stripped 1 base from V and 1 base from J, with 7 bases between. This CDR3 spans 14 amino acids. Germline CDR1 is SEHNR and CDR2 is FQNEAQ (reference sequence). The clonotype originates from a woman between 65 and 79 years old with acute or convalescent COVID-19. Sequenced material: peripheral blood. J is TRBJ1-1 and V is TRBV7-9; D is unresolved. CDR3 nucleotide sequence: TGTGCCAGCAGCTTAGGGTCGGGGAACACTGAAGCTTTCTTT. Translated, it gives CASSLGSGNTEAFF.